What follows are 21 T cell receptor beta chains derived from one specimen sequenced in a study of cytomegalovirus exposure and HLA in healthy donors. Researchers ran the PCR with 60 Vbeta and 13 Jbeta primers. Profiled with immunoSEQ multiplex PCR; TCRdb holds only in-frame clones, not every one. The sample lists approximately 160,000 clones; 65% to 80% were seen once. The sample consisted of PBMCs. Source of these receptors: a woman between 45 and 65 years old in good health and CMV-seropositive.

This chain connects TRBV14 to TRBJ2-2; 7 nucleotides align to TRBD1. CDR1 and CDR2 (germline): SGHDN, FVKESK. V lost 4 bases to trimming and J lost 2 bases; unmatched junction nucleotides: 16. The CDR3 totals 19 residues. CDR3 sequence: CASSRQLPITGVNTGELFF. In DNA form, the CDR3 reads TGTGCCAGCAGCCGGCAGCTGCCTATCACAGGGGTCAACACCGGGGAGCTGTTTTTT.

This chain links TRBV4-3 with TRBJ2-5; 10 bases are shared with TRBD1. The J call may be incorrect, as the DNA end agrees better with TRBJ2-7. There are 15 residues in the CDR3. CDR1 and CDR2 (germline): LGHNA, YSLEER. DNA of the CDR3: TGCGCCAGCAGCCTGCGAGGACAGGGGGGCTACGAGCAGTACTTC. Its protein is CASSLRGQGGYEQYF.

In its sample, this clone was seen once. The gene calls are TRBV19 and TRBJ2-5, with D possibly being TRBD2 (6 bases). Germline V gene sequence: CDR1 LNHDA, CDR2 SQIVND (reference sequence). CDR3 length equals 14 residues. Trimming cost V 6 bases and J 5 bases, with 16 bases left between them. The CDR3 spells CASRRTGEGETQYF. In nucleotides, the CDR3 is TGTGCCAGTAGACGGACGGGAGAAGGGGAGACCCAGTACTTC.

This chain uses TRBV30 with TRBJ2-3; TRBD2 agrees at 10 bases. The CDR3 contains 16 residues. The germline V gene has CDR1 GTSNPN and CDR2 SVGIG (reference sequence). V lost 0 bases and J lost 5; bases outside the gene matches: 8. Written as DNA, the CDR3 is TGTGCCTGGAGTGTCGAGCTAGCGGGGGTTGGAGATACGCAGTATTTT. It encodes CAWSVELAGVGDTQYF.

The chain combines TRBV7-9 with TRBJ1-5; D gene uncertain. Deletions cut 5 bases from V and 3 bases from J, with 17 bases between. The CDR3 is made up of 16 amino acids. CDR1 is SEHNR and CDR2 is FQNEAQ in the germline V gene (reference sequence). This CDR3 is CASSRSGPGDNQPQHF. DNA for the CDR3: TGTGCCAGCAGCCGATCCGGCCCCGGGGACAATCAGCCCCAGCATTTT.

The chain links TRBV7-8 to TRBJ2-1; 9 bases agree with TRBD2. The V gene end was trimmed by 7 bases and the J gene end by 0 bases; junction bases not matched to a gene: 10. Germline CDR1 is SGHVS and CDR2 is FQNEAQ. This CDR3 comprises 17 residues. CDR3 region: CASTPRPSGTSYNEQFF. The DNA for the CDR3 is TGTGCCAGCACCCCGCGGCCTAGCGGGACCTCCTACAATGAGCAGTTCTTC.

V and J are TRBV19 and TRBJ1-1; 9 bases align to TRBD1. In germline, CDR1 is LNHDA, CDR2 SQIVND (reference sequence). This CDR3 has 15 residues. Unmatched junction bases numbered 8, after V lost 4 bases and J lost 5 bases. The CDR3 is CASSTTGGSETEAFF. CDR3 in DNA: TGTGCCAGTAGTACCACAGGGGGCTCGGAAACTGAAGCTTTCTTT.

There are a few counts of this clone. This rearrangement joins TRBV28 to TRBJ1-1; possible D gene TRBD1, 6 bases. The CDR3 is 16 amino acids. The germline V gene encodes CDR1 MDHEN and CDR2 SYDVKM. Trimming left V 7 bases short and J 1 base short, with 19 bases between. The CDR3 DNA sequence: TGTGCCAGCACTCCCGTGGGGGCAATGAGGAACACTGAAGCTTTCTTT. It codes for CASTPVGAMRNTEAFF.

This clone was seen once. The chain has TRBV28 and TRBJ1-5; 7 bases agree with TRBD1. This CDR3 is 13 amino acids long. Per the germline V gene, CDR1 is MDHEN and CDR2 is SYDVKM. Losses at the gene ends were 5 bases for V and 4 bases for J; bases not matched to a gene: 2. CDR3 in DNA: TGTGCCAGCAGTCGGGACAGTAATCAGCCCCAGCATTTT. Translation: CASSRDSNQPQHF.

V usage is TRBV5-5 and J usage is TRBJ2-2, with unresolved D. Germline V gives CDR1 SGHKS, CDR2 YYEKEE (reference sequence). Deletions cut 2 bases from V and 1 base from J, with 18 bases between. The CDR3 contains 18 residues. CDR3 in amino acids: CASSLDRFGRLNTGELFF. The CDR3 DNA reads TGTGCCAGCAGCTTAGACCGTTTCGGCCGACTGAACACCGGGGAGCTGTTTTTT.

The chain combines TRBV5-1 with TRBJ1-1, with 9 nucleotides matching TRBD1. Germline CDR1 is SGHRS and CDR2 is YFSETQ. The CDR3 totals 17 residues. V shed 1 base and J 1 base; nucleotides not matched to a gene: 8. The CDR3 bases are TGCGCCAGCAGCTTGACGGGACAGGGAGGGCCGAACACTGAAGCTTTCTTT. It is translated as CASSLTGQGGPNTEAFF.

V and J are TRBV21-1 and TRBJ1-1; the D segment call TRBD1 is taken from the table without a DNA check. TRBV21-1 is classified as a pseudogene. This CDR3 is built from 15 residues. The CDR3 DNA sequence: TGTGCCAGCAGCAAAGTGGGGGCCAGGAACACTGAAGCTTTCTTT. It yields the protein CASSKVGARNTEAFF.

The chain has TRBV5-1 and TRBJ1-1; the D gene is possibly TRBD1 (5 bases). V shed 1 base and J shed 5 bases, with 12 bases lying between them. The CDR3 has 14 amino acids. CDR1 and CDR2 from the germline V gene are SGHRS and YFSETQ. The CDR3 region has the DNA TGCGCCAGCAGCTTGAGTGCGGGGGAGACTGAAGCTTTCTTT. Encoded protein: CASSLSAGETEAFF. Combining the CDR3 with reference TRBV5-1 and TRBJ1-1 gives the whole variable domain KAGVTQTPRYLIKTRGQQVTLSCSPISGHRSVSWYQQTPGQGLQFLFEYFSETQRNKGNFPGRFSGRQFSNSRSEMNVSTLELGDSALYLCASSLSAGETEAFFGQGTRLTVV.

The genes are TRBV28 and TRBJ2-1; D is undetermined. The germline gives CDR1 MDHEN, CDR2 SYDVKM. The ends were cut back, 9 bases at V and 9 bases at J, with 18 bases in the middle. This CDR3 contains 13 residues. The CDR3 is CASRPGRFGEQFF. The DNA of the CDR3 is TGTGCCAGTAGGCCAGGAAGGTTTGGTGAGCAGTTCTTC.

The V call is TRBV6-6, the J call TRBJ2-7; no reliable D call. CDR1 and CDR2 (germline): MNHNY, SVGAGI (reference sequence). Trimming removed 4 bases at V and 0 bases at J, with 7 bases between. This CDR3 is 13 amino acids long. CDR3 protein: CASSSTYSYEQYF. The CDR3 DNA follows: TGTGCCAGCAGTTCGACATACTCCTACGAGCAGTACTTC.

This chain joins TRBV28 and TRBJ1-6; possibly TRBD1 for D (5 bases). CDR3 length: 18 amino acids. Trimming removed 2 bases from V and 7 bases from J, with 21 bases in between. Germline V CDR1 and CDR2: MDHEN, SYDVKM. Written as DNA, the CDR3 is TGTGCCAGCAGTTTACCCCTCAATCTGCAGGGTAGGAATTCACCCCTCCACTTT. Its protein product is CASSLPLNLQGRNSPLHF. Together with reference TRBV28 and TRBJ1-6, the CDR3 gives the full variable domain: DVKVTQSSRYLVKRTGEKVFLECVQDMDHENMFWYRQDPGLGLRLIYFSYDVKMKEKGDIPEGYSVSREKKERFSLILESASTNQTSMYLCASSLPLNLQGRNSPLHFGNGTRLTVT.

This clone was observed a few times. The chain carries TRBV4-1 and TRBJ2-1; 7 nucleotides match TRBD2. V lost 0 bases to trimming and J lost 2 bases; unmatched junction nucleotides: 4. This CDR3 has 16 residues. Per germline, CDR1 MGHRA and CDR2 YSYEKL. The CDR3 here is CASSQDVAGPYNEQFF. In DNA, the CDR3 is TGCGCCAGCAGCCAAGATGTAGCGGGTCCCTACAATGAGCAGTTCTTC.

The chain links TRBV11-2 to TRBJ2-3, with a weak D call TRBD2 (6 bases). CDR1 and CDR2 (germline): SGHAT, FQNNGV. The V and J ends lost 5 bases and 7 bases respectively, with 16 bases between them. This CDR3 is built from 14 residues. The CDR3 loop reads CASSSALALNTQYF. The CDR3 region has the DNA TGTGCCAGCAGCAGTGCACTAGCACTCAATACGCAGTATTTT.

This clone was detected only once. This chain links TRBV6-5 with TRBJ1-2; D unclear. Per germline, CDR1 MNHEY and CDR2 SVGAGI. This CDR3 is 15 amino acids long. V lost 7 bases and J lost 4, with 19 bases in between. The CDR3 DNA reads TGTGCCAGCAATCCAGGTCCAACGATCGTCTATGGCTACACCTTC. It yields the protein CASNPGPTIVYGYTF.

A single count supports this clone. This CDR3 is CASSPSYREGEFF. The CDR3 DNA sequence: TGTGCCAGCAGCCCTTCTTACAGGGAAGGGGAGTTCTTC. The rearrangement uses TRBV7-8 and TRBJ2-1; maybe TRBD1 (6 bases). CDR3 length equals 13 residues. CDR1 SGHVS and CDR2 FQNEAQ come from the germline V gene. V lost 5 bases and J 14 bases, leaving 19 bases between the germline ends.

This chain joins TRBV30 and TRBJ2-3; possible D gene TRBD1, 6 bases. The CDR3 covers 13 residues. The germline V and J ends were trimmed by 4 bases and 6 bases, with 14 bases remaining between them. Germline V gene data show CDR1 as GTSNPN and CDR2 as SVGIG (reference sequence). The CDR3 here is CAWNKGQSDTQYF. The CDR3 nucleotides are TGTGCCTGGAATAAGGGACAATCGGATACGCAGTATTTT. Full variable domain (rest looked up from reference TRBV30 and TRBJ2-3): SQTIHQWPATLVQPVGSPLSLECTVEGTSNPNLYWYRQAAGRGLQLLFYSVGIGQISSEVPQNLSASRPQDRQFILSSKKLLLSDSGFYLCAWNKGQSDTQYFGPGTRLTVL.